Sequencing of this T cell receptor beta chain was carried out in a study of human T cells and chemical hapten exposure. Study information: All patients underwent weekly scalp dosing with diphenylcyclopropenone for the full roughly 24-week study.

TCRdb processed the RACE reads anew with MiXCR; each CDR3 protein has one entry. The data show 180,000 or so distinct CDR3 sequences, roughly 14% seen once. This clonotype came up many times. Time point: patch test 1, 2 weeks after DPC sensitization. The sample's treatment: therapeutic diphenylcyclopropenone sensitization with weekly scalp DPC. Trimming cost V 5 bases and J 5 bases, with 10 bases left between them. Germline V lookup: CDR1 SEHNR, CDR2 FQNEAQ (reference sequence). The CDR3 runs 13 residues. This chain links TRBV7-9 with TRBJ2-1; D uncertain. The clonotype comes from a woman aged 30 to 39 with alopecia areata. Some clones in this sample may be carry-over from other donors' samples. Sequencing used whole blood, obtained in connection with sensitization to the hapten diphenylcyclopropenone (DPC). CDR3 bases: TGTGCCAGCAGCAGTAGCCCTCACAATGAGCAGTTCTTC. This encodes CASSSSPHNEQFF.